This T cell receptor beta chain was obtained from a study of OX40 agonist ivuxolimab in advanced cancers. Study context: About 42% of patients had received prior checkpoint inhibitor therapy. Study-wide findings and caveats: By week 6 at 0.1 to 3.0 mg/kg, blood CD4+ and CD8+ T cells had expanded clonally. People who partly responded at 0.1-3.0 mg/kg had some of the least clonal expansion seen.

Remarks on this clone: Antigen unknown.

Sequenced by immunoSEQ multiplex PCR; TCRdb stores in-frame clones only, minus some. Of tens of thousands of clones listed, less than 90% were seen once; the top ten hold under 6%. Germline CDR1 MDHEN, CDR2 SYDVKM. The CDR3 is 15 residues long. V lost 6 bases and J lost 2, with 13 bases in between. Sequencing was performed on CD4+ or CD8+ T cells sorted from blood, taken in a trial of the OX40 agonist ivuxolimab. The clonotype originates from an adult with an advanced solid tumor such as melanoma, head and neck, liver or kidney cancer. The V call is TRBV28, the J call TRBJ2-2; D remains unclear. The CDR3 nucleotides read TGTGCCAGCAGCCTTGGGCTTTATAACACCGGGGAGCTGTTTTTT. Translating gives CASSLGLYNTGELFF. Full variable domain (remainder filled in from reference TRBV28 and TRBJ2-2): DVKVTQSSRYLVKRTGEKVFLECVQDMDHENMFWYRQDPGLGLRLIYFSYDVKMKEKGDIPEGYSVSREKKERFSLILESASTNQTSMYLCASSLGLYNTGELFFGEGSRLTVL.